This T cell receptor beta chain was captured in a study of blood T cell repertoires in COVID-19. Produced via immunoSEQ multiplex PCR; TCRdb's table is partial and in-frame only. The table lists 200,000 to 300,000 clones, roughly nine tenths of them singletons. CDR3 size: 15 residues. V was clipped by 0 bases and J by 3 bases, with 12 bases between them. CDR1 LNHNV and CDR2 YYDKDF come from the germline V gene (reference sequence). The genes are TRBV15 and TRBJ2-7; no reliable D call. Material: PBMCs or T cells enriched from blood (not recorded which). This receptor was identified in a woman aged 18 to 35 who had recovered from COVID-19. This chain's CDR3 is CATSRDLATIYEQYF. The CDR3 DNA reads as TGTGCCACCAGCAGAGATCTTGCGACAATCTACGAGCAGTACTTC.